What follows are 25 T cell receptor beta chains derived from one specimen sequenced in a study of blood T cells in healthy people across ages. It was with a sample-barcoded 5' primer and a J-beta primer mix that a second PCR of about 6 to 11 cycles was run. Each CDR3 protein gets one entry after TCRdb re-called the 5' RACE reads with MiXCR. The sample gives about a million distinct CDR3 sequences, just over 50% of which show up once; over 20% is in the top ten. The sample consisted of blood. The receptors stem from a woman aged 55-70 years in good health.

This clonotype was picked up many times. The chain links TRBV18 to TRBJ2-5; D remains ambiguous. CDR1 is KGHSH and CDR2 is LQKENI in the germline V gene. The ends were cut back, 0 bases at V and 5 bases at J, with 10 bases in the middle. This CDR3 is 14 amino acids long. CDR3 amino acids: CASSPPVSSETQYF. CDR3 DNA: TGTGCCAGCTCACCACCGGTTAGCTCCGAGACCCAGTACTTC.

This chain connects TRBV7-9 to TRBJ2-3; 16 nucleotides match TRBD2. This CDR3 region has 20 residues. Germline lookup yields CDR1 SEHNR and CDR2 FQNEAQ (reference sequence). The ends lost 5 bases at V and 2 bases at J; junction bases unmatched: 13. This CDR3 is CASSPGTSGRGLTVTDTQYF. The CDR3, as DNA: TGTGCCAGCAGCCCCGGGACTAGCGGGAGGGGTCTCACGGTCACAGATACGCAGTATTTT.

This chain links TRBV11-2 with TRBJ2-5; D is uncertain. With 8 bases removed from V and 1 base from J, the gap between germline ends came to 11 bases. The germline CDR1 and CDR2 sequences are SGHAT and FQNNGV. CDR3 length: 13 amino acids. CDR3 sequence: CASGRASQETQYF. The CDR3 bases are TGTGCCAGCGGAAGAGCGTCCCAAGAGACCCAGTACTTC.

The chain couples TRBV7-9 to TRBJ1-6; TRBD1 might be the D (5 bases). The germline V and J ends were trimmed by 6 bases and 7 bases, with 13 bases remaining between them. This CDR3 contains 14 residues. Germline CDR1 SEHNR, CDR2 FQNEAQ (reference sequence). The CDR3 sequence is CASSSGGDNSPLHF. The CDR3 DNA follows: TGTGCCAGCAGTTCAGGCGGGGACAATTCACCCCTCCACTTT.

The chain couples TRBV24-1 to TRBJ2-2; unclear D gene. CDR1 and CDR2 from the germline V gene are KGHDR and SFDVKD. With 3 bases removed from V and 1 base from J, the gap between germline ends came to 5 bases. The length of the CDR3 is 14 residues. CDR3 in amino acids: CATSDRQNTGELFF. In DNA, the CDR3 is TGTGCCACCAGTGATCGGCAGAACACCGGGGAGCTGTTTTTT.

The table lists this clonotype with a few counts. The chain employs TRBV3-1 and TRBJ2-7; D is uncertain. From germline, CDR1 is LGHDT and CDR2 YNNKEL (reference sequence). V dropped 4 bases and J dropped 6 bases, with 13 bases sitting between them. The CDR3 is 13 residues long. CDR3 coding DNA: TGTGCCAGCAGCCTTAGTCACCTAAGCGAGCAGTACTTC. Translated, it gives CASSLSHLSEQYF.

The V gene is TRBV29-1, the J gene TRBJ2-5; D possibly corresponds to TRBD2 (6 bases). V dropped 8 bases and J dropped 4 bases, with 20 bases sitting between them. The germline V gene has CDR1 SQVTM and CDR2 ANQGSEA. The CDR3 is 14 amino acids. The CDR3 is CSSRRGGPGETQYF. The CDR3 DNA is TGCAGCTCCCGTCGAGGAGGGCCGGGAGAGACCCAGTACTTC.

The chain employs TRBV6-6 and TRBJ2-3; D assignment may be TRBD1 or TRBD2 (5 bases each). The CDR3 contains 15 residues. CDR1 is MNHNY and CDR2 is SVGAGI in the germline V gene (reference sequence). V lost 2 bases, J lost 3 bases, and 12 bases lay in between. The DNA for the CDR3 is TGTGCCAGCAGTTACCCGAGGGGAGAGACAGATACGCAGTATTTT. Residues: CASSYPRGETDTQYF.

The chain is built from TRBV6-1 and TRBJ2-7, with D maybe TRBD2 (5 bases). The germline CDR1 and CDR2 sequences are MNHNS and SASEGT. The CDR3 runs to 14 residues. Trimming removed 6 bases from V and 4 bases from J, with 16 bases in between. The chain's CDR3 is CASSRRTDSYEQYF. The CDR3 nucleotides are TGTGCCAGCAGCAGAAGGACTGATTCATACGAGCAGTACTTC.

The J gene is TRBJ2-7, the V gene TRBV6-5; D may match TRBD1 or TRBD2 (5 bases each). The V end lost 2 bases, the J end lost 5 bases, and 16 bases lay between the germline ends. Per the germline V gene, CDR1 is MNHEY and CDR2 is SVGAGI. The CDR3 runs 15 residues. The CDR3 loop reads CASSYTARDGHEQYF. CDR3 DNA sequence: TGTGCCAGCAGTTACACCGCCAGGGACGGACACGAGCAGTACTTC.

V is TRBV27 and J is TRBJ2-4; the D is unclear. The J call is uncertain, as TRBJ2-7 better fits the DNA end. The CDR3 spans 12 residues. Germline values: CDR1 MNHEY, CDR2 SMNVEV (reference sequence). In nucleotides, the CDR3 is TGTGCCAGCGGGAACACCGGCTACGAGCAGTACTTC. The encoded protein is CASGNTGYEQYF.

The chain employs TRBV6-2 or TRBV6-3 and TRBJ2-3; 8 bases match TRBD2. J was trimmed by 2 bases and V by 6 bases; bases with no gene match: 4. The CDR3 has 14 amino acids. Looked up from germline, CDR1 is MNHEY and CDR2 is SVGEGT. The CDR3 here is CASSGGAATDTQYF. CDR3 nucleotides: TGTGCCAGCAGCGGGGGGGCCGCCACAGATACGCAGTATTTT.

The chain recombines TRBV11-1 with TRBJ2-4; 8 nucleotides line up with TRBD1. The J call may not be correct, given that the DNA end is closer to TRBJ2-7. The CDR3 runs 12 residues. The germline V gene encodes CDR1 SGHAT and CDR2 FQDESV (reference sequence). CDR3 sequence: CASRQDRGEQYF. The CDR3 DNA is TGTGCCAGCAGACAAGACAGGGGCGAGCAGTACTTC.

CDR3 sequence: CSASLGNTVQETQYF. For the CDR3, the DNA is TGCAGTGCTAGCCTGGGGAATACGGTCCAAGAGACCCAGTACTTC. The chain employs TRBV20-1 and TRBJ2-5, with D unclear. Trimming shortened V by 3 bases and J by 1 base, and 15 bases separated the two germline ends. There are 15 residues in the CDR3. Germline V CDR1 and CDR2: DFQATT, SNEGSKA (reference sequence).

V is TRBV9 and J is TRBJ2-7, with D perhaps assigned TRBD1 or TRBD2 (5 bases each). The J call may be mistaken, given a closer DNA end match to TRBJ2-5. Per germline, CDR1 SGDLS and CDR2 YYNGEE. This CDR3 has 15 residues. CDR3 amino acids: CASSVENRRQETQYF. CDR3 DNA sequence: TGTGCCAGCAGCGTAGAGAACAGGAGGCAAGAGACCCAGTACTTC.

The chain combines TRBV28 with TRBJ2-5, with D perhaps TRBD2 (6 bases). V was cut by 2 bases and J by 1 base, with 11 bases left in between. The CDR3 extends over 15 amino acids. Germline lookup yields CDR1 MDHEN and CDR2 SYDVKM. The CDR3 spells CASSLAGTPQETQYF. In DNA, the CDR3 is TGTGCCAGCAGTTTAGCGGGGACCCCCCAAGAGACCCAGTACTTC.

V usage is TRBV20-1 and J usage is TRBJ1-1; D gene uncertain. CDR1 and CDR2 from the germline V gene are DFQATT and SNEGSKA (reference sequence). V gave up 6 bases and J gave up 3 bases, with 2 bases separating them. The CDR3 is 9 residues long. The CDR3, as DNA: TGCAGTGCCCACACTGAAGCTTTCTTT. This translates into CSAHTEAFF.

The J gene is TRBJ2-4, the V gene TRBV28; 15 bases match TRBD2. Losses at the gene ends were 5 bases for V and 1 base for J; bases not matched to a gene: 6. Germline V gene sequence: CDR1 MDHEN, CDR2 SYDVKM. This CDR3 comprises 18 residues. CDR3 nucleotides: TGTGCCAGCAGTCAGGGGACTAGCGGGAGGTTTGCCAAAAACATTCAGTACTTC. Protein sequence: CASSQGTSGRFAKNIQYF.

The V call is TRBV10-3, the J call TRBJ2-5, with D perhaps TRBD1 (7 bases). Germline CDR1 reads ENHRY; CDR2 reads SYGVKD. V was pared by 10 bases and J by 11 bases, with 20 bases between. The CDR3 totals 12 residues. The CDR3 reads CATEGGGTEQYF. CDR3 DNA: TGTGCCACCGAAGGAGGGGGCACTGAGCAGTACTTC.

This chain links TRBV24-1 with TRBJ2-4; TRBD2 is a possible D gene (5 bases). The end of the DNA fits TRBJ2-5 better, so the J call may be wrong. CDR1 and CDR2 (germline): KGHDR, SFDVKD. This CDR3 has 15 amino acids. The CDR3 region is CATSDSKSGQETQYF. The CDR3 DNA is TGTGCCACCAGTGACTCGAAAAGCGGTCAAGAGACCCAGTACTTC.

The chain couples TRBV29-1 to TRBJ2-2; no clear D. The CDR3 contains 13 residues. CDR1 and CDR2 from the germline V gene are SQVTM and ANQGSEA. V lost 6 bases and J lost 4, with 12 bases in between. This CDR3 is CSVKTRPTGELFF. For the CDR3, the DNA is TGCAGCGTAAAAACAAGACCCACCGGGGAGCTGTTTTTT.

This chain connects TRBV6-6 to TRBJ2-3; D is possibly TRBD1 or TRBD2 (5 bases each). Germline lookup yields CDR1 MNHNY and CDR2 SVGAGI (reference sequence). This CDR3 has 13 residues. The V end was cut by 7 bases, the J end by 0 bases, with 8 bases between. CDR3 nucleotide sequence: TGTGCCAGCAACGGGGCTAGCACAGATACGCAGTATTTT. It is translated as CASNGASTDTQYF.

This chain joins TRBV4-3 and TRBJ2-1; TRBD2 matches at 8 bases. Germline values: CDR1 LGHNA, CDR2 YSLEER. This CDR3 is 17 amino acids long. The V segment lost 2 bases and the J segment 6 bases; nucleotides outside the gene matches: 12. The CDR3 spells CASSQTGIQREINEQFF. The CDR3 DNA reads TGCGCCAGCAGCCAAACAGGGATCCAGCGGGAGATCAATGAGCAGTTCTTC.

This clonotype has only a few counts. The chain is built from TRBV7-9 and TRBJ2-5; 8 bases map to TRBD1. The J call may be in error: the DNA end matches TRBJ2-7 better. The germline V gene has CDR1 SEHNR and CDR2 FQNEAQ (reference sequence). The CDR3 is 13 amino acids. This CDR3 is CASSARGLDEQYF. The CDR3 bases are TGTGCCAGCAGCGCCAGGGGGCTGGACGAGCAGTACTTC.

This clonotype was counted a few times. The chain couples TRBV20-1 to TRBJ2-1; the match to TRBD2 covers 8 bases. CDR1 and CDR2 (germline): DFQATT, SNEGSKA (reference sequence). V lost 3 bases and J lost 3; bases outside the gene matches: 4. The CDR3 extends over 14 amino acids. The CDR3, as DNA: TGCAGTGCTAGCCCTAGCGGGTTCTACAATGAGCAGTTCTTC. The encoded protein is CSASPSGFYNEQFF.